Here is one TCR beta chain with its context. The CDR3 spans 15 residues. Germline lookup yields CDR1 MNHEY and CDR2 SMNVEV (reference sequence). V was pared by 5 bases and J by 3 bases, with 6 bases of the junction left unmatched. TCRdb re-derived calls from the RT-PCR reads in MiXCR, one entry per CDR3 protein. The table has about 570,000 distinct CDR3 sequences, 11% seen once. The sample is drawn from a study of response to subunit inactivated influenza vaccine. These same data were also listed under a study on T cells expressing NK-cell markers. That paper notes: TCR beta cDNA was generated via 5'RACE template switching incorporating UMIs. In a few donors, dominant clonotypes made up about 25-60.1% of CD3+CD56-NKG2C+ cells.

The TCR originated in a man aged 50-60 years who received an inactivated influenza vaccine. The rearrangement joins TRBV27 to TRBJ2-7; 11 bases fit TRBD1. The specimen was PBMCs from blood, collected on the day of vaccination. The CDR3: CASSGGTGGIYEQYF. The DNA of the CDR3 is TGTGCCAGCAGTGGTGGGACAGGGGGTATCTACGAGCAGTACTTC.